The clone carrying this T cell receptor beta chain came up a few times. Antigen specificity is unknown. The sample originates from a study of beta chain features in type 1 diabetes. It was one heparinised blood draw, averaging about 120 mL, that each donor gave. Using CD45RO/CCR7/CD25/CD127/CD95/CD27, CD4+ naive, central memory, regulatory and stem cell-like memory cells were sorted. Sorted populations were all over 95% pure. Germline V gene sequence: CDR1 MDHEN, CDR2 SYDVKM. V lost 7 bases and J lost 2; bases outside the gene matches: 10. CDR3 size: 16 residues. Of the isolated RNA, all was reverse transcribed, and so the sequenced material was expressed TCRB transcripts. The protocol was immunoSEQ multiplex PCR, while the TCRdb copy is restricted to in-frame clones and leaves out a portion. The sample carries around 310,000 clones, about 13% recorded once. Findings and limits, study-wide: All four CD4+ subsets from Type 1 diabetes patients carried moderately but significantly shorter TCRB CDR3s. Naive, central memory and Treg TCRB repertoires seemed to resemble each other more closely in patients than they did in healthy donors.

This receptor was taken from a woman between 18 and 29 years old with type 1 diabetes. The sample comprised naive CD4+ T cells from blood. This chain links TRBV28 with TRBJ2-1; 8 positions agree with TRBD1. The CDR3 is CASIPGGQGPYNEQFF. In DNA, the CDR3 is TGTGCCAGCATTCCCGGTGGACAGGGCCCCTACAATGAGCAGTTCTTC.